One sample yielded the 12 T cell receptor beta chains listed below, sequenced in a study of OX40 agonist ivuxolimab in advanced cancers. The protocol was immunoSEQ multiplex PCR, while the TCRdb copy is restricted to in-frame clones and leaves out a portion. Counted here are about 35,000 clones, 84% occurring once; the ten biggest clones make up 15% to 20%. The sequencing here drew on CD4+ or CD8+ T cells sorted from blood, taken in a trial of the OX40 agonist ivuxolimab. These receptors were collected from an adult with an advanced solid tumor such as melanoma, head and neck, liver or kidney cancer.

The chain carries TRBV11-3 and TRBJ2-7; no clear D gene. V was clipped by 6 bases and J by 0 bases, with 12 bases between them. CDR3 length equals 14 residues. CDR1 and CDR2 from the germline V gene are SGHNT and YENEEA. Here the CDR3 reads CASSSYRYSYEQYF. Here the CDR3 DNA reads TGTGCCAGCAGTTCTTACCGATACTCCTACGAGCAGTACTTC. Filled out from reference TRBV11-3 and TRBJ2-7, the complete variable domain reads EAGVVQSPRYKIIEKKQPVAFWCNPISGHNTLYWYLQNLGQGPELLIRYENEEAVDDSQLPKDRFSAERLKGVDSTLKIQPAELGDSAVYLCASSSYRYSYEQYFGPGTRLTVT.

This chain uses TRBV11-2 with TRBJ2-2; D not resolved. CDR3 size: 14 residues. The V end was cut by 3 bases, the J end by 2 bases, with 7 bases between. Germline V gene lookup returns CDR1 SGHAT and CDR2 FQNNGV. Here the CDR3 reads CASSLVGNTGELFF. Here the CDR3 DNA reads TGTGCCAGCAGCTTGGTAGGAAACACCGGGGAGCTGTTTTTT.

The chain recombines TRBV30 with TRBJ1-1; D gene uncertain. The CDR3 sequence is 13 residues long. Trimming left V 4 bases short and J 0 bases short, with 9 bases between. From germline, CDR1 is GTSNPN and CDR2 SVGIG (reference sequence). This chain's CDR3 is CAWTHGMNTEAFF. CDR3 nucleotides: TGTGCCTGGACTCATGGCATGAACACTGAAGCTTTCTTT.

V usage is TRBV4-3 and J usage is TRBJ2-7, with TRBD1 as a possible D gene (5 bases). The V end was cut by 0 bases, the J end by 0 bases, with 12 bases between. Germline V gene lookup returns CDR1 LGHNA and CDR2 YSLEER. The CDR3 sequence is 16 residues long. Here the CDR3 reads CASSQEWQGYSYEQYF. CDR3 coding DNA: TGCGCCAGCAGCCAAGAGTGGCAGGGATACTCCTACGAGCAGTACTTC.

The chain combines TRBV29-1 with TRBJ2-1; D call uncertain. The V end was cut by 4 bases, the J end by 7 bases, with 8 bases between. The CDR3 covers 11 residues. Germline V CDR1 and CDR2: SQVTM, ANQGSEA. The CDR3 sequence: CSVVDGNEQFF. The CDR3 nucleotides read TGCAGCGTTGTGGATGGTAATGAGCAGTTCTTC.

V is TRBV6-1 and J is TRBJ1-3; D is ambiguous. The CDR3 sequence is 15 residues long. CDR1 is MNHNS, CDR2 SASEGT, per germline. The V gene lost 6 bases and the J gene lost 0 bases, with 12 bases spanning the gap. The CDR3 bases are TGTGCCAGCAGCGTCGCCGTTGACTCTGGAAACACCATATATTTT. This sequence encodes CASSVAVDSGNTIYF.

This chain joins TRBV28 and TRBJ1-1, with D unclear. The V gene lost 5 bases and the J gene lost 5 bases, with 12 bases spanning the gap. The germline V gene encodes CDR1 MDHEN and CDR2 SYDVKM. The CDR3 length is 13 residues. CDR3 DNA: TGTGCCAGCAGTGAGACTACACGGACTGAAGCTTTCTTT. Residues: CASSETTRTEAFF.

The chain recombines TRBV4-3 with TRBJ2-2, with TRBD2 matching 9 bases. Germline lookup yields CDR1 LGHNA and CDR2 YSLEER. This CDR3 is 18 amino acids long. The V and J ends lost 0 bases and 6 bases, in that order; junction bases with no gene match: 11. CDR3 sequence (DNA): TGCGCCAGCAGCCAAGATGCCCTAGCGGGGTCCTCCGCCGGGGAGCTGTTTTTT. Translation: CASSQDALAGSSAGELFF.

The chain joins TRBV5-6 to TRBJ2-3, with D unclear. The CDR3 is 12 residues long. CDR1 SGHDT and CDR2 YYEEEE come from the germline V gene. Trimming cost V 0 bases and J 5 bases, with 4 bases left between them. Here the CDR3 reads CASSLVLDTQYF. The CDR3 region has the DNA TGTGCCAGCAGCTTGGTATTAGATACGCAGTATTTT.

The chain uses TRBV19 and TRBJ1-5; D not resolved. Trimming stripped 4 bases from V and 8 bases from J, with 12 bases between. Germline CDR1 reads LNHDA; CDR2 reads SQIVND (reference sequence). This CDR3 is 13 amino acids long. This CDR3 reads CASSSRSMEPQHF. CDR3 coding DNA: TGTGCCAGTAGTAGCAGGTCTATGGAGCCCCAGCATTTT.

The V and J genes are TRBV18 and TRBJ2-3, with 9 bases identical to TRBD1. J gave up 2 bases and V 0 bases, and 6 bases lay outside the gene matches. Per the germline V gene, CDR1 is KGHSH and CDR2 is LQKENI. The CDR3 is 17 residues long. The CDR3 region is CASSPPLWDRVTDTQYF. CDR3 coding DNA: TGTGCCAGCTCACCACCGTTATGGGACAGGGTCACAGATACGCAGTATTTT.

This chain uses TRBV19 with TRBJ2-3; a weak D match, TRBD2 (6 bases). CDR1 and CDR2 from the germline V gene are LNHDA and SQIVND (reference sequence). The CDR3 is made up of 12 amino acids. The V and J ends lost 6 bases and 4 bases respectively, with 8 bases between them. CDR3 sequence reads: CASRTGADTQYF. DNA for the CDR3: TGTGCCAGTAGAACGGGGGCAGATACGCAGTATTTT.